The rows below give T cell receptor beta chains drawn from one sample of a study of blood T cell repertoires in COVID-19. Repertoires were generated with immunoSEQ multiplex PCR, while TCRdb's copy carries only in-frame clones and drops some. The sample includes about 130,000 clones, about four fifths seen only once; the top ten take roughly an eighth. Sequenced material: peripheral blood. These receptors all come from a woman aged 60-70 years with acute or convalescent COVID-19. Each CDR3 is given with its conserved first and last residue. Each record gives: J gene, clone size, D gene, V gene, CDR3 protein, CDR3 DNA. A D gene is named only where the DNA matches it firmly. Clone size is stated in some rows and not others, as once, few, many or a class when expanded.

>TRBJ1-1|few|NA|TRBV6-5
CASSYLAGNTEAFF
TGTGCCAGCAGTTACTTGGCAGGGAACACTGAAGCTTTCTTT
>TRBJ1-2|NA|NA|TRBV5-4
CASTQQGSQGYTF
TGTGCCAGCACCCAACAGGGAAGCCAAGGCTACACCTTC
>TRBJ2-1|NA|NA|TRBV10-3
CAISIQDNEQFF
TGTGCCATCAGCATACAGGACAATGAGCAGTTCTTC
>TRBJ1-1|once|TRBD1|TRBV5-1
CASSTQGAVTEAFF
TGCGCCAGCAGCACACAGGGGGCGGTCACTGAAGCTTTCTTT
>TRBJ1-3|NA|NA|TRBV2
CASSEAPGASSGNTIYF
TGTGCCAGCAGTGAAGCTCCTGGAGCGAGCTCTGGAAACACCATATATTTT
>TRBJ1-4|NA|NA|TRBV20-1
CSASEINSGEKLFF
TGCAGTGCCAGTGAAATAAACTCAGGTGAAAAACTGTTTTTT
>TRBJ1-4|NA|TRBD1|TRBV2
CASTQQGVNEKLFF
TGTGCCAGCACCCAACAGGGGGTCAATGAAAAACTGTTTTTT
>TRBJ1-3|NA|NA|TRBV9
CASSVEPTATGNTIYF
TGTGCCAGCAGCGTAGAGCCGACAGCTACTGGAAACACCATATATTTT
>TRBJ1-2|few|NA|TRBV5-1
CASSLVSGPNYGYTF
TGCGCCAGCAGCTTGGTATCAGGGCCAAACTATGGCTACACCTTC
>TRBJ1-6|NA|NA|TRBV6-5
CASRALDSYNSPLHF
TGTGCCAGCAGAGCCTTAGACAGTTATAATTCACCCCTCCACTTT
>TRBJ2-1|NA|NA|TRBV11-2
CASSLGTAYNEQFF
TGTGCCAGCAGCTTAGGGACAGCGTACAATGAGCAGTTCTTC
>TRBJ1-1|once|TRBD1|TRBV7-2
CASSLVPQGVTEAFF
TGTGCCAGCAGCTTAGTACCACAGGGGGTCACTGAAGCTTTCTTT
>TRBJ1-2|NA|NA|TRBV5-1
CASSLENISGGYTF
TGCGCCAGCAGCTTGGAAAACATTTCGGGTGGCTACACCTTC
>TRBJ1-2|NA|TRBD1|TRBV18
CASSPTGQTGSPYTF
TGTGCCAGCTCACCAACGGGACAGACTGGCAGCCCGTACACCTTC
>TRBJ2-2|NA|TRBD1|TRBV12-3/TRBV12-4
CASSRGQTGELFF
TGTGCCAGCAGCCGGGGACAGACCGGGGAGCTGTTTTTT
>TRBJ2-1|NA|TRBD2|TRBV6-5
CASSSTGTSGLNEQFF
TGTGCCAGCAGTTCGACCGGGACTAGCGGCCTCAATGAGCAGTTCTTC
>TRBJ1-1|NA|TRBD1|TRBV2
CASEGQANTEAFF
TGTGCCAGCGAGGGACAGGCGAACACTGAAGCTTTCTTT
>TRBJ2-5|NA|NA|TRBV11-2
CASSSLQETQYF
TGTGCCAGCAGCTCCCTCCAAGAGACCCAGTACTTC